This TCR beta chain was sequenced in a study of molecular identifiers for immune sequencing clone quantification. This clonotype was counted at least ten times. The antigen remains undetermined. Bulk TCR libraries used previously described methods and listed TCR primers. In TCRdb, the PCR reads were re-called with MiXCR into one record per CDR3 protein. The profile shows 250,000 to 350,000 distinct CDR3 sequences, 20% to 25% of them singletons. After removal of 4 bases from V and 8 bases from J, the junction contained 2 bases not matched to a gene. The CDR3 extends over 13 amino acids. Points from the study as a whole: The study reportedly detected spiked Jurkat TCR RNA from one cell among about 970,000 naive cells. Sizes of highly expanded clones could be underestimated through identical TCRs sharing a barcode. Clones above 20 RNA copies contained over 98% of effector molecules and under 1% of naive molecules.

Sequencing was performed on naive CD8+ T cells from blood, with Jurkat cell RNA spiked in. Subset: FACS-sorted CD8+CD4-CCR7+CD45RA+ naive T cells. This sequence was found in a human donor in good health. Some libraries in this study had Jurkat cell RNA spiked in. The rearrangement uses TRBV12-3 or TRBV12-4 and TRBJ1-6, with 7 nucleotides matching TRBD1. CDR3: CASSYTGDSPLHF. The CDR3 coding sequence is TGTGCCAGCAGTTATACAGGGGATTCACCCCTCCACTTT.